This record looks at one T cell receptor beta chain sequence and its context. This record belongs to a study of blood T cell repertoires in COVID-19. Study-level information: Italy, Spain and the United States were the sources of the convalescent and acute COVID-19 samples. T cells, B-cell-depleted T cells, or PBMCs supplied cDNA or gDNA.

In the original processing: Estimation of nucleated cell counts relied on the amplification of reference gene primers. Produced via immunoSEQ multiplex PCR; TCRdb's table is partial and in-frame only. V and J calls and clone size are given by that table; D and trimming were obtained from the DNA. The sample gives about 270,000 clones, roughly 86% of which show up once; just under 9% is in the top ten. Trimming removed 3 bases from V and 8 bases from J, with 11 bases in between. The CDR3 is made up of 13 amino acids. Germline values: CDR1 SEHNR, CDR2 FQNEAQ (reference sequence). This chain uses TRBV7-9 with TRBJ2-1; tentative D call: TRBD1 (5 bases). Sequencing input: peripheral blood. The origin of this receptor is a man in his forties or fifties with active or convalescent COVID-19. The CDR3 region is CASSFSRAHEQFF. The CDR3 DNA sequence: TGTGCCAGCAGCTTCTCCAGGGCGCATGAGCAGTTCTTC.